Sequencing of this TCR beta chain was carried out in a study of blood T cells in healthy people across ages. Findings and caveats of the study: Diversity figures derived from one million T cells were judged to underestimate the true value. Researchers said unsorted PBMCs prevented a conclusive naive versus antigen-experienced comparison.

Details on this clonotype: Its antigen is not identified.

A J-beta primer mix and a sample-barcoded 5' primer were used in a second PCR of roughly 7 to 12 cycles. From the 5' RACE reads, TCRdb called clonotypes with MiXCR, one entry per CDR3 protein. The sample holds 800,000 or so distinct CDR3 sequences, about 25% seen once. Trimming shortened V by 4 bases and J by 7 bases, and 7 bases separated the two germline ends. In germline, CDR1 is SQVTM, CDR2 ANQGSEA. CDR3 size: 11 residues. Separately, the same data were catalogued under a study of T cells of mothers and their children.

The chain has TRBV29-1 and TRBJ2-2; a weak D match, TRBD2 (5 bases). This receptor was taken from a boy under 18 in good health. Sequences were obtained from blood. As DNA, the CDR3 is TGCAGCGTTGTTAGCGACGGGGAGCTGTTTTTT. Translation gives CSVVSDGELFF.